Each of the 22 T cell receptor beta chains below was sequenced from the same sample in a study of blood T cell repertoires in COVID-19. The table came from immunoSEQ multiplex PCR; TCRdb's copy has only in-frame clones and leaves some out. The table includes almost 250,000 clones, 85% detected once. Input material: PBMCs or T cells enriched from blood (not recorded which). All receptors come from a woman between 45 and 65 years old with acute COVID-19.

The V gene is TRBV19, the J gene TRBJ1-1; TRBD1 aligns across 7 bases. In germline, CDR1 is LNHDA, CDR2 SQIVND (reference sequence). This CDR3 has 15 residues. The ends lost 7 bases at V and 1 base at J; junction bases unmatched: 9. The CDR3 sequence: CASTHLGTANTEAFF. The DNA for the CDR3 is TGTGCCAGTACCCACCTAGGGACAGCGAACACTGAAGCTTTCTTT. Filled out from reference TRBV19 and TRBJ1-1, the complete variable domain reads DGGITQSPKYLFRKEGQNVTLSCEQNLNHDAMYWYRQDPGQGLRLIYYSQIVNDFQKGDIAEGYSVSREKKESFPLTVTSAQKNPTAFYLCASTHLGTANTEAFFGQGTRLTVV.

The chain uses TRBV14 and TRBJ1-2; TRBD1 aligns across 9 bases. The CDR3 extends over 15 amino acids. The V segment lost 3 bases and the J segment 2 bases; nucleotides outside the gene matches: 4. The germline gives CDR1 SGHDN, CDR2 FVKESK. This CDR3 is CASSQGTGKNYGYTF. In DNA form, the CDR3 reads TGTGCCAGCAGCCAGGGGACAGGGAAGAACTATGGCTACACCTTC.

CDR3 sequence reads: CASSHGGRNTEAFF. CDR3 bases: TGTGCCAGCAGCCACGGCGGGAGGAACACTGAAGCTTTCTTT. The genes are TRBV5-4 and TRBJ1-1; D not resolved. The germline gives CDR1 SGHNT, CDR2 YYREEE (reference sequence). The CDR3 length is 14 residues. Trimming took 4 bases from V and 1 from J, leaving 11 bases between them.

The chain combines TRBV4-2 with TRBJ1-2, with TRBD1 as a possible D gene (6 bases). V was clipped by 0 bases and J by 5 bases, with 16 bases between them. Germline V gives CDR1 LGHNA, CDR2 YNFKEQ. This CDR3 comprises 16 residues. CDR3 DNA: TGTGCCAGCAGCCAAGAAGGAGGCAGGGGACGGTATGGCTACACCTTC. It encodes CASSQEGGRGRYGYTF.

This chain uses TRBV7-2 with TRBJ2-1; D is possibly TRBD2 (7 bases). Germline values: CDR1 SGHTA, CDR2 FQGNSA. V lost 1 base and J lost 2, with 12 bases in between. The CDR3 totals 16 residues. CDR3 sequence (DNA): TGTGCCAGCAGCTTAGAGGGGGGGGCGGCCTACAATGAGCAGTTCTTC. Amino acids: CASSLEGGAAYNEQFF.

This rearrangement joins TRBV2 to TRBJ1-6; 7 bases fit TRBD1. Trimming cost V 7 bases and J 7 bases; bases outside gene matches: 7. This CDR3 is built from 14 residues. Germline V gene sequence: CDR1 SNHLY, CDR2 FYNNEI. The CDR3 DNA sequence: TGTGCCAGCACTTGGACAGGTTCGAATTCACCCCTCCACTTT. Translating it yields CASTWTGSNSPLHF.

The rearrangement uses TRBV4-1 and TRBJ1-2; possibly TRBD1 for D (5 bases). There are 15 residues in the CDR3. Germline-derived CDR1 and CDR2 are MGHRA and YSYEKL. The V end was cut by 0 bases, the J end by 2 bases, with 10 bases between. CDR3 DNA sequence: TGCGCCAGCAGCCAAGATGAGGACACAAACTATGGCTACACCTTC. Encoded protein: CASSQDEDTNYGYTF.

The chain couples TRBV19 to TRBJ1-1, with 8 bases fitting TRBD1. The CDR3 totals 16 residues. V shed 6 bases, J shed 3 bases, and the junction held 12 bases outside the gene matches. Germline V gene sequence: CDR1 LNHDA, CDR2 SQIVND (reference sequence). CDR3 DNA: TGTGCCAGTAGCAGATCTCCAGGGGGCGCGGACACTGAAGCTTTCTTT. The encoded protein is CASSRSPGGADTEAFF. The full variable domain, its missing parts supplied by reference TRBV19 and TRBJ1-1, is DGGITQSPKYLFRKEGQNVTLSCEQNLNHDAMYWYRQDPGQGLRLIYYSQIVNDFQKGDIAEGYSVSREKKESFPLTVTSAQKNPTAFYLCASSRSPGGADTEAFFGQGTRLTVV.

The chain recombines TRBV27 with TRBJ1-1, with D possibly matching TRBD1 (6 bases). Trimming pared 10 bases from V and 0 bases from J, leaving 15 bases between. Per the germline V gene, CDR1 is MNHEY and CDR2 is SMNVEV (reference sequence). The CDR3 consists of 14 residues. The CDR3 DNA reads as TGTGCCACCCGCGGGGGCATCATGAACACTGAAGCTTTCTTT. Its protein product is CATRGGIMNTEAFF.

This chain uses TRBV30 with TRBJ1-2; the D gene is possibly TRBD1 (6 bases). Germline V lookup: CDR1 GTSNPN, CDR2 SVGIG (reference sequence). The germline V and J ends were trimmed by 3 bases and 2 bases, with 7 bases remaining between them. CDR3 length: 12 amino acids. DNA of the CDR3: TGTGCCTGGAGGGGACAAAACTATGGCTACACCTTC. As protein: CAWRGQNYGYTF.

The chain employs TRBV9 and TRBJ2-7; the match to TRBD1 covers 9 bases. This CDR3 contains 14 residues. Trimming removed 3 bases from V and 5 bases from J; junction bases left unmatched: 6. The V gene's germline CDR1 is SGDLS and CDR2 YYNGEE. The CDR3 DNA sequence: TGTGCCAGCAGCGCCGGGACAGGGTTCGACGAGCAGTACTTC. It yields the protein CASSAGTGFDEQYF.

This clone was counted a few times. CDR3 residues: CASSLPAGLYGNQPQHF. The CDR3 DNA sequence: TGTGCCAGCAGTTTACCCGCGGGACTTTATGGCAATCAGCCCCAGCATTTT. The V and J genes are TRBV27 and TRBJ1-5; D might be TRBD1 (5 bases). Looked up from germline, CDR1 is MNHEY and CDR2 is SMNVEV (reference sequence). V lost 2 bases, J lost 2 bases, and 16 bases lay in between. This CDR3 has 17 residues.

V usage is TRBV19 and J usage is TRBJ1-6; D not resolved. The germline V gene has CDR1 LNHDA and CDR2 SQIVND (reference sequence). V lost 5 bases, J lost 5 bases, and 16 bases lay in between. This CDR3 contains 16 residues. DNA of the CDR3: TGTGCCAGTAGTGTTACGGTGCCCCCTGATAATTCACCCCTCCACTTT. This sequence encodes CASSVTVPPDNSPLHF. The variable domain in full, with the rest retrieved from reference TRBV19 and TRBJ1-6, is DGGITQSPKYLFRKEGQNVTLSCEQNLNHDAMYWYRQDPGQGLRLIYYSQIVNDFQKGDIAEGYSVSREKKESFPLTVTSAQKNPTAFYLCASSVTVPPDNSPLHFGNGTRLTVT.

The V call is TRBV10-3, the J call TRBJ1-3; 7 bases are shared with TRBD1. This CDR3 has 14 amino acids. Trimming cost V 6 bases and J 0 bases; bases outside gene matches: 2. The V gene's germline CDR1 is ENHRY and CDR2 SYGVKD. CDR3 amino acids: CAIRGQLSGNTIYF. The DNA of the CDR3 is TGTGCCATCAGGGGACAGCTCTCTGGAAACACCATATATTTT.

This clone was detected a few times. V and J are TRBV15 and TRBJ2-4; maybe TRBD2 (5 bases). CDR3 length: 12 amino acids. Germline-derived CDR1 and CDR2 are LNHNV and YYDKDF (reference sequence). Trimming stripped 6 bases from V and 6 bases from J, with 9 bases between. In DNA, the CDR3 is TGTGCCACCAGGGACGAGGGAAACATTCAGTACTTC. This encodes CATRDEGNIQYF.

V is TRBV11-3 and J is TRBJ2-2; 12 bases agree with TRBD1. The V gene's germline CDR1 is SGHNT and CDR2 YENEEA. The CDR3 is 17 residues long. Unmatched junction bases numbered 10, after V lost 4 bases and J lost 7 bases. CDR3 sequence: CASSSLGDRGLGGELFF. CDR3 bases: TGTGCCAGCAGCTCCCTAGGGGACAGGGGGCTCGGCGGGGAGCTGTTTTTT. The full variable domain, its missing parts supplied by reference TRBV11-3 and TRBJ2-2, is EAGVVQSPRYKIIEKKQPVAFWCNPISGHNTLYWYLQNLGQGPELLIRYENEEAVDDSQLPKDRFSAERLKGVDSTLKIQPAELGDSAVYLCASSSLGDRGLGGELFFGEGSRLTVL.

V usage is TRBV9 and J usage is TRBJ2-7; TRBD2 might be the D (6 bases). Trimming stripped 0 bases from V and 0 bases from J, with 13 bases between. This CDR3 has 16 residues. Germline loops: CDR1 SGDLS, CDR2 YYNGEE. The CDR3: CASSVGGGPSSYEQYF. For the CDR3, the DNA is TGTGCCAGCAGCGTAGGCGGAGGGCCTAGCTCCTACGAGCAGTACTTC.

The table lists this clone with a few counts. The gene calls are TRBV29-1 and TRBJ1-2; D may be TRBD1 (6 bases). CDR3 length: 14 amino acids. CDR1 and CDR2 from the germline V gene are SQVTM and ANQGSEA. V was clipped by 3 bases and J by 4 bases, with 15 bases between them. The CDR3, as DNA: TGCAGCGTTGATTATGTCAGGGGATCCTATGGCTACACCTTC. Amino acids: CSVDYVRGSYGYTF.

The V call is TRBV5-4, the J call TRBJ1-1; no reliable D call. Germline values: CDR1 SGHNT, CDR2 YYREEE (reference sequence). The CDR3 loop spans 15 amino acids. V was pared by 5 bases and J by 1 base, with 15 bases between. The CDR3 DNA follows: TGTGCCAGCAGTTATGACGGGAACTCGAACACTGAAGCTTTCTTT. It encodes CASSYDGNSNTEAFF.

The CDR3 sequence is CAWTFLTGDGYTF. CDR3 DNA sequence: TGTGCCTGGACTTTCCTGACAGGGGATGGCTACACCTTC. The J gene is TRBJ1-2, the V gene TRBV30, with 8 bases that match TRBD1. Germline CDR1 and CDR2: GTSNPN and SVGIG (reference sequence). The CDR3 sequence is 13 residues long. J was trimmed by 6 bases and V by 4 bases; bases with no gene match: 7.

As DNA, the CDR3 is TGTGCCAGCAAACCGGGACAGCTGAACACTGAAGCTTTCTTT. This encodes CASKPGQLNTEAFF. V gene TRBV5-4 combines with J gene TRBJ1-1; 7 bases are shared with TRBD1. This CDR3 has 14 residues. Losses at the gene ends were 6 bases for V and 0 bases for J; bases not matched to a gene: 5. Germline V gene sequence: CDR1 SGHNT, CDR2 YYREEE (reference sequence). Filled out from reference TRBV5-4 and TRBJ1-1, the complete variable domain reads ETGVTQSPTHLIKTRGQQVTLRCSSQSGHNTVSWYQQALGQGPQFIFQYYREEENGRGNFPPRFSGLQFPNYSSELNVNALELDDSALYLCASKPGQLNTEAFFGQGTRLTVV.

The chain links TRBV7-2 to TRBJ2-5; the D gene is possibly TRBD1 (6 bases). The CDR3 runs 14 residues. The V end was cut by 4 bases, the J end by 4 bases, with 13 bases between. Germline assignment: CDR1 SGHTA and CDR2 FQGNSA. CDR3 protein: CASSSDGRGETQYF. The DNA for the CDR3 is TGTGCCAGCAGCTCCGATGGCAGGGGAGAGACCCAGTACTTC.